A single sample is the source of the 25 T cell receptor beta chains below, sequenced in a study of regulatory T cells in long-lasting Graves disease. As for time point: newly diagnosed GD, antithyroid drugs for less than 3 months. RNA from PBMCs was the source of the TCR library. The authors built TCR beta libraries using iRepertoire HTBI primers and Arm-PCR of CDR3 regions. TCRdb used MiXCR to reprocess the multiplex PCR reads, holding one entry per CDR3 protein. The table lists about 530,000 distinct CDR3 sequences, about 16% of them singletons, with roughly 25% in the top ten. The same specimen was also included in a second study, on T cells in Graves' hyperthyroidism and ophthalmopathy.

The sample in question was peripheral blood mononuclear cells (PBMCs), obtained at new diagnosis, from a patient treated with antithyroid drugs. Receptors originate from a woman aged 35-65 years with Graves disease.

The table lists this clonotype with many counts. CDR3 nucleotide sequence: TGCAGTGCTAGCTCTGGGAGCTCCTATAATTCACCCCTCCACTTT. Protein sequence: CSASSGSSYNSPLHF. The chain employs TRBV20-1 and TRBJ1-6; unclear D gene. Germline V gene sequence: CDR1 DFQATT, CDR2 SNEGSKA (reference sequence). Trimming shortened V by 3 bases and J by 0 bases, and 9 bases separated the two germline ends. This CDR3 is 15 amino acids long.

This clonotype showed up just a few times. The rearrangement uses TRBV30 and TRBJ2-1, with a weak D call TRBD1 (6 bases). The end of the DNA is better explained by TRBJ2-5, so the J call may be wrong. Germline V gene sequence: CDR1 GTSNPN, CDR2 SVGIG (reference sequence). CDR3 length equals 15 residues. CDR3 sequence: CAWSVRVGARETQYF. The CDR3 DNA is TGTGCCTGGAGTGTACGTGTGGGGGCGCGGGAGACCCAGTACTTC.

This clonotype was counted a single time. The CDR3 protein is CAWSPGRQASNQPQHF. The CDR3 DNA is TGTGCCTGGAGCCCCGGGAGGCAAGCTAGCAATCAGCCCCAGCATTTT. This sequence joins TRBV30 and TRBJ1-5; D is unclear. Trimming left V 3 bases short and J 0 bases short, with 15 bases between. The CDR3 sequence is 16 residues long. Germline CDR1 is GTSNPN and CDR2 is SVGIG (reference sequence).

V is TRBV28 and J is TRBJ1-5; TRBD1 aligns across 12 bases. The ends lost 5 bases at V and 5 bases at J; junction bases unmatched: 7. Germline CDR1 reads MDHEN; CDR2 reads SYDVKM. The CDR3 extends over 16 amino acids. The CDR3 DNA reads TGTGCCAGCAGTCTCAGGGGGACAGGGGGCTATCAGCCCCAGCATTTT. It is translated as CASSLRGTGGYQPQHF.

This clonotype was found many times. V is TRBV5-6 and J is TRBJ1-1, with D tentatively TRBD1 (6 bases). This CDR3 region has 15 residues. The V gene's germline CDR1 is SGHDT and CDR2 YYEEEE. V was shortened by 3 bases and J by 7 bases, with 19 bases between the two germline ends. This CDR3 is CASSSRGHWEGEAFF. The CDR3 bases are TGTGCCAGCAGCTCCCGGGGGCATTGGGAAGGTGAAGCTTTCTTT.

There are a few counts of this clonotype. This chain links TRBV12-3 or TRBV12-4 with TRBJ1-4; D is possibly TRBD1 (5 bases). CDR3 size: 14 residues. V dropped 0 bases and J dropped 8 bases, with 10 bases sitting between them. The CDR3 DNA reads TGTGCCAGCAGTTTAGCCAGGGTCTGGGAAAAACTGTTTTTT. Its translation: CASSLARVWEKLFF.

This clonotype was recorded many times. V usage is TRBV27 and J usage is TRBJ1-2; weak D call: TRBD1 (5 bases). This CDR3 has 12 residues. In germline, CDR1 is MNHEY, CDR2 SMNVEV (reference sequence). The V end was cut by 5 bases, the J end by 8 bases, with 12 bases between. CDR3 sequence reads: CASSPQGWGYTF. CDR3 DNA sequence: TGTGCCAGCAGTCCGCAGGGATGGGGCTACACCTTC.

This chain uses TRBV7-9 with TRBJ1-5; 8 bases line up with TRBD1. V lost 5 bases and J lost 2; bases outside the gene matches: 8. Germline CDR1 SEHNR, CDR2 FQNEAQ (reference sequence). This CDR3 is built from 16 residues. In nucleotides, the CDR3 is TGTGCCAGCAGCCCCCTGGACAGGGACGGCAATCAGCCCCAGCATTTT. It encodes CASSPLDRDGNQPQHF.

The chain is built from TRBV4-1 and TRBJ1-1; 7 bases are a match to TRBD1. The CDR3 length is 16 residues. Looked up from germline, CDR1 is MGHRA and CDR2 is YSYEKL. V shed 3 bases and J 6 bases; nucleotides not matched to a gene: 13. This CDR3 is CASSHTQTGIFAEAFF. As DNA, the CDR3 is TGCGCCAGCAGCCACACCCAGACAGGGATCTTTGCTGAAGCTTTCTTT.

This clonotype was picked up many times. The chain is built from TRBV28 and TRBJ1-1, with 7 bases aligning to TRBD1. Germline V gives CDR1 MDHEN, CDR2 SYDVKM. The ends lost 6 bases at V and 1 base at J; junction bases unmatched: 5. The CDR3 totals 14 residues. As DNA, the CDR3 is TGTGCCAGCAGGGGGACAGATTGGAACACTGAAGCTTTCTTT. Protein: CASRGTDWNTEAFF.

CDR3 residues: CASSQDRLGGNEQFF. The CDR3 DNA reads TGTGCCAGCAGCCAAGATCGACTTGGAGGCAATGAGCAGTTCTTC. The chain joins TRBV4-2 to TRBJ2-1, with D possibly being TRBD2 (5 bases). The CDR3 spans 15 residues. Germline values: CDR1 LGHNA, CDR2 YNFKEQ. V gave up 0 bases and J gave up 6 bases, with 12 bases separating them.

The CDR3 reads CASTSRGSGNTIYF. The CDR3 DNA sequence: TGTGCCAGTACCTCGCGGGGGTCTGGAAACACCATATATTTT. The genes are TRBV19 and TRBJ1-3; D may be TRBD1 (5 bases). The V and J ends lost 7 bases and 1 base respectively, with 11 bases between them. The germline gives CDR1 LNHDA, CDR2 SQIVND (reference sequence). CDR3 length equals 14 residues.

This clonotype was picked up many times. V gene TRBV2 combines with J gene TRBJ1-2, with TRBD1 matching 7 bases. The length of the CDR3 is 14 residues. Unmatched junction bases numbered 8, after V lost 8 bases and J lost 2 bases. Germline loops: CDR1 SNHLY, CDR2 FYNNEI. The CDR3 loop reads CASGPGQKNYGYTF. CDR3 in DNA: TGTGCCAGCGGTCCGGGACAGAAAAACTATGGCTACACCTTC.

V usage is TRBV9 and J usage is TRBJ1-2; perhaps TRBD1 as D (5 bases). V was trimmed by 3 bases and J by 3 bases, leaving 12 bases between them. The germline V gene encodes CDR1 SGDLS and CDR2 YYNGEE. The CDR3 totals 14 residues. The CDR3 DNA follows: TGTGCCAGCAGCGACCCCGGGACGGACTATGGCTACACCTTC. This codes for CASSDPGTDYGYTF. The full variable domain, rest sourced from reference TRBV9 and TRBJ1-2, is DSGVTQTPKHLITATGQRVTLRCSPRSGDLSVYWYQQSLDQGLQFLIQYYNGEERAKGNILERFSAQQFPDLHSELNLSSLELGDSALYFCASSDPGTDYGYTFGSGTRLTVV.

This clonotype has a count of ten or more. The J gene is TRBJ2-3, the V gene TRBV6-1, with a tentative D call TRBD2 (5 bases). This CDR3 comprises 15 residues. Trimming pared 3 bases from V and 5 bases from J, leaving 15 bases between. The V gene's germline CDR1 is MNHNS and CDR2 SASEGT. CDR3 protein: CASSDSADRGDTQYF. The CDR3, as DNA: TGTGCCAGCAGTGACTCGGCGGACCGGGGAGATACGCAGTATTTT.

This clonotype was recorded many times. The rearrangement joins TRBV28 to TRBJ1-2; D is uncertain. Germline V lookup: CDR1 MDHEN, CDR2 SYDVKM. The CDR3 runs to 13 residues. V lost 6 bases to trimming and J lost 4 bases, with 12 bases between them. CDR3 protein: CASSTGSAYGYTF. In DNA, the CDR3 is TGTGCCAGCAGCACCGGGTCAGCCTATGGCTACACCTTC.

At least ten counts were recorded for this clonotype. The rearrangement links TRBV7-8 to TRBJ2-1; D uncertain. This CDR3 is 15 amino acids long. Germline CDR1 reads SGHVS; CDR2 reads FQNEAQ. Deletions cut 1 base from V and 4 bases from J, with 11 bases between. For the CDR3, the DNA is TGTGCCAGCAGCTTAGTCTCTCTCCATTACAATGAGCAGTTCTTC. It translates to CASSLVSLHYNEQFF.

This clonotype was seen at least ten times. The chain combines TRBV6-2 or TRBV6-3 with TRBJ2-7; 9 positions match TRBD2. V shed 0 bases and J 0 bases; nucleotides not matched to a gene: 0. CDR1 is MNHEY and CDR2 is SVGEGT in the germline V gene. There are 15 residues in the CDR3. The CDR3 region has the DNA TGTGCCAGCAGTTACTCTAGCGGGGGCTCCTACGAGCAGTACTTC. This gives the protein CASSYSSGGSYEQYF.

This clonotype appeared many times. The rearrangement links TRBV12-3 or TRBV12-4 to TRBJ2-5; tentatively, D is TRBD1 or TRBD2 (5 bases each). The CDR3 extends over 15 amino acids. Trimming took off 6 bases at V and 2 bases at J, with 16 bases between the two ends. The CDR3, as DNA: TGTGCCAGCAGCCTCGGGACCACGTTTCAAGAGACCCAGTACTTC. As protein: CASSLGTTFQETQYF.

This clonotype was seen many times. The chain recombines TRBV28 with TRBJ2-1, with D maybe TRBD1 (6 bases). Trimming shortened V by 4 bases and J by 2 bases, and 9 bases separated the two germline ends. From germline, CDR1 is MDHEN and CDR2 SYDVKM. This CDR3 region has 14 residues. The CDR3 region is CASSSGHPYNEQFF. The CDR3 DNA sequence: TGTGCCAGCAGTTCGGGACACCCCTACAATGAGCAGTTCTTC.

This clonotype came up many times. This chain connects TRBV18 to TRBJ2-7, with a tentative D call TRBD2 (6 bases). This CDR3 spans 13 amino acids. CDR1 and CDR2 (germline): KGHSH, LQKENI. Between the trimmed V and J ends, which lost 1 base and 6 bases, there was a span of 10 bases. The CDR3 bases are TGTGCCAGCTCACCACAGGAGGGTCCCGAGCAGTACTTC. This gives the protein CASSPQEGPEQYF.

This clonotype occurred many times. V is TRBV3-1 and J is TRBJ1-2; D remains unclear. Germline-derived CDR1 and CDR2 are LGHDT and YNNKEL (reference sequence). V lost 0 bases and J lost 7, with 9 bases in between. The CDR3 totals 13 residues. The CDR3 DNA reads TGTGCCAGCAGCCAAGACGAGGGTAGTGGCTACACCTTC. Its translation is CASSQDEGSGYTF. Filled out from reference TRBV3-1 and TRBJ1-2, the complete variable domain reads DTAVSQTPKYLVTQMGNDKSIKCEQNLGHDTMYWYKQDSKKFLKIMFSYNNKELIINETVPNRFSPKSPDKAHLNLHINSLELGDSAVYFCASSQDEGSGYTFGSGTRLTVV.

This clonotype was counted many times. The V and J genes are TRBV28 and TRBJ2-1; D uncertain. The CDR3 runs to 13 residues. The germline V and J ends were trimmed by 7 bases and 6 bases, with 13 bases remaining between them. The germline V gene encodes CDR1 MDHEN and CDR2 SYDVKM. CDR3 bases: TGTGCCAGCACCTCCGGAACTCTCAATGAGCAGTTCTTC. The encoded protein is CASTSGTLNEQFF.

The J gene is TRBJ2-1, the V gene TRBV7-9; 10 bases align to TRBD1. This CDR3 is 15 amino acids long. The V gene's germline CDR1 is SEHNR and CDR2 FQNEAQ (reference sequence). V dropped 5 bases and J dropped 6; count of bases not matched to a gene: 7. The CDR3 spells CASSPGWTGGNEQFF. CDR3 DNA sequence: TGTGCCAGCAGCCCCGGTTGGACAGGGGGCAATGAGCAGTTCTTC. Supplemented by reference TRBV7-9 and TRBJ2-1, the full variable domain reads DTGVSQNPRHKITKRGQNVTFRCDPISEHNRLYWYRQTLGQGPEFLTYFQNEAQLEKSRLLSDRFSAERPKGSFSTLEIQRTEQGDSAMYLCASSPGWTGGNEQFFGPGTRLTVL.

This clonotype appeared a few times. This sequence joins TRBV5-6 and TRBJ2-7; TRBD1 or TRBD2 may be the D gene (5 bases each). Per the germline V gene, CDR1 is SGHDT and CDR2 is YYEEEE. Trimming removed 4 bases at V and 5 bases at J, with 16 bases between. The CDR3 loop spans 14 amino acids. The chain's CDR3 is CASSKGRVRHEQYF. As DNA, the CDR3 is TGTGCCAGCAGCAAGGGACGGGTTAGACACGAGCAGTACTTC.